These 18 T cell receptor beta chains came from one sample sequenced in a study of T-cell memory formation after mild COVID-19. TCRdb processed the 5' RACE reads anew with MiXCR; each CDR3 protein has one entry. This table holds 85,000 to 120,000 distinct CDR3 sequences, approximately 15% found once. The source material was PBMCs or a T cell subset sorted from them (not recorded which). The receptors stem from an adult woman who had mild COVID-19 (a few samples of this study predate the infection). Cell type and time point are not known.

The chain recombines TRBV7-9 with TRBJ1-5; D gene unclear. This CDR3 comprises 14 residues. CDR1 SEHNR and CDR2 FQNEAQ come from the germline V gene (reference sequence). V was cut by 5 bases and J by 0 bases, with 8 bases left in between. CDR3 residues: CASSLDGSNQPQHF. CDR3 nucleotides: TGTGCCAGCAGCCTGGACGGTAGCAATCAGCCCCAGCATTTT.

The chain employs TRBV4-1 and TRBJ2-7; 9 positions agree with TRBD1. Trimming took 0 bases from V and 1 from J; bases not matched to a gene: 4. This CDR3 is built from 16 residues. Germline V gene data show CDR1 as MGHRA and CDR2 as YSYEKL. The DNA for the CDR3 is TGCGCCAGCAGCCAAGATCTACAGGGGGCTTCCTACGAGCAGTACTTC. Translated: CASSQDLQGASYEQYF.

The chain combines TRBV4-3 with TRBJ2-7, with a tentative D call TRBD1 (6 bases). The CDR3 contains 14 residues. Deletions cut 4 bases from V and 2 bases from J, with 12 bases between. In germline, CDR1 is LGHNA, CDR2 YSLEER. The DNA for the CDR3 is TGCGCCAGCAGCCTCAAGACAGGCCCCTACGAGCAGTACTTC. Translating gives CASSLKTGPYEQYF.

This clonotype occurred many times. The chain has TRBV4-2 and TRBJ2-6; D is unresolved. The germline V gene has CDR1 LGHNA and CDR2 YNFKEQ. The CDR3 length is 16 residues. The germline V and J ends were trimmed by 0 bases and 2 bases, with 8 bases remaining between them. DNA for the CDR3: TGTGCCAGCAGCCAAGAAGGTACCACTGGGGCCAACGTCCTGACTTTC. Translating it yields CASSQEGTTGANVLTF.

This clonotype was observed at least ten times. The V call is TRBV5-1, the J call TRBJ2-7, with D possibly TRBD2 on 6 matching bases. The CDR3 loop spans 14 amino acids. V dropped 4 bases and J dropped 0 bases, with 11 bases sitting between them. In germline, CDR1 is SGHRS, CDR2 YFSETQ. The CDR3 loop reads CASSLDGSSYEQYF. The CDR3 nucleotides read TGCGCCAGCAGCCTGGACGGGAGCTCCTACGAGCAGTACTTC.

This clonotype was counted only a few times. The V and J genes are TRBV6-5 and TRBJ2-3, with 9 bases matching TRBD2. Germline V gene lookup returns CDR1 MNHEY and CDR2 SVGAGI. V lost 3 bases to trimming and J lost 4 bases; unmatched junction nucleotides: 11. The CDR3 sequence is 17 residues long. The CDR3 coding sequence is TGTGCCAGCAGTTATCCGGGGACTAGCTTTCCCCCAGATACGCAGTATTTT. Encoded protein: CASSYPGTSFPPDTQYF.

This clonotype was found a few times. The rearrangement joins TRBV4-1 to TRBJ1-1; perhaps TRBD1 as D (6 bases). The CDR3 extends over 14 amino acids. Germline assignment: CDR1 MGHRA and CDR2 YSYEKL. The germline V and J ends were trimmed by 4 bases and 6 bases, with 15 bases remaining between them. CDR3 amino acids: CASSPRGLGAEAFF. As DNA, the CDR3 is TGCGCCAGCAGCCCCAGGGGTTTAGGAGCTGAAGCTTTCTTT.

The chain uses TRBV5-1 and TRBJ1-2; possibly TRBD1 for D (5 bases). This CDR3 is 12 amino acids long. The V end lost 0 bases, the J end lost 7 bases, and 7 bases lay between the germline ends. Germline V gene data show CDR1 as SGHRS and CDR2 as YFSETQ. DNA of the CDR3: TGCGCCAGCAGCTTGGCTGACAGTGGCTACACCTTC. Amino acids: CASSLADSGYTF. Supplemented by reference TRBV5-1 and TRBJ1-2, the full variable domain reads KAGVTQTPRYLIKTRGQQVTLSCSPISGHRSVSWYQQTPGQGLQFLFEYFSETQRNKGNFPGRFSGRQFSNSRSEMNVSTLELGDSALYLCASSLADSGYTFGSGTRLTVV.

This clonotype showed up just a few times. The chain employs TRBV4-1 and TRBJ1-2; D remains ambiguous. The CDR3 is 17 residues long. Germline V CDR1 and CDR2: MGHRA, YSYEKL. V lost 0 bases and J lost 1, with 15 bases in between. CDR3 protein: CASSQDASGGFNYGYTF. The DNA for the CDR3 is TGCGCCAGCAGCCAAGATGCTAGTGGAGGGTTTAACTATGGCTACACCTTC.

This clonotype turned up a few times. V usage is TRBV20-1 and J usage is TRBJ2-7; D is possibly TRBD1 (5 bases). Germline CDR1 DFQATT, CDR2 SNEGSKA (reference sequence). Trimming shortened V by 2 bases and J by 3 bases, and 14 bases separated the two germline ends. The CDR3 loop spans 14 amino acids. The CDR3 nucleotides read TGCAGTGCTAGACCACAGGCCTCAGGCTACGAGCAGTACTTC. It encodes CSARPQASGYEQYF.

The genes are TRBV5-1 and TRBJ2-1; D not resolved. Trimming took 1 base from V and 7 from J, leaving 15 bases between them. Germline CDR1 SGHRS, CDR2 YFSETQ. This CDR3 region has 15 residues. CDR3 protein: CASSLRDPSVNEQFF. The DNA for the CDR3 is TGCGCCAGCAGCTTGAGAGACCCGTCGGTGAATGAGCAGTTCTTC.

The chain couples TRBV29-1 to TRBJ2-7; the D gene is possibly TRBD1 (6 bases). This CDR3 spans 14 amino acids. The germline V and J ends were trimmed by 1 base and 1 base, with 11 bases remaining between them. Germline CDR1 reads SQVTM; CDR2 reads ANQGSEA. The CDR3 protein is CSVEARGGSYEQYF. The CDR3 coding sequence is TGCAGCGTTGAAGCCAGAGGGGGTTCCTACGAGCAGTACTTC.

Here the CDR3 reads CASSPSTSGRSNEQFF. DNA of the CDR3: TGTGCCAGCTCACCATCGACTAGCGGGAGATCCAATGAGCAGTTCTTC. The V and J genes are TRBV18 and TRBJ2-1; 12 bases align to TRBD2. V lost 2 bases, J lost 6 bases, and 5 bases stayed unmatched. The CDR3 contains 16 residues. CDR1 and CDR2 (germline): KGHSH, LQKENI.

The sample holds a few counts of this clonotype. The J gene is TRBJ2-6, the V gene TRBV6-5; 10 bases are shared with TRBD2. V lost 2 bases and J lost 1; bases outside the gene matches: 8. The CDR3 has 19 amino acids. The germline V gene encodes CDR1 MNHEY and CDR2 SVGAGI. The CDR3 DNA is TGTGCCAGCAGTTACACTCTAGCGGGAGAAGGGTCTGGGGCCAACGTCCTGACTTTC. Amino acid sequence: CASSYTLAGEGSGANVLTF.

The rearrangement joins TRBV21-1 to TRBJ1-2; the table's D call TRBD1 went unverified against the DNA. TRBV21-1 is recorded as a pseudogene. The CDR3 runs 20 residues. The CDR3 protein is CASSKSALARDTEQNYGYTF. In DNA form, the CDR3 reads TGTGCCAGCAGCAAATCGGCTCTCGCCCGGGACACAGAGCAAAACTATGGCTACACCTTC.

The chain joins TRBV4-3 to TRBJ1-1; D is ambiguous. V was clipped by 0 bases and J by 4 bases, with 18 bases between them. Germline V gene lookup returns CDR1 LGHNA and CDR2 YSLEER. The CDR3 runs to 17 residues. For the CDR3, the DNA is TGCGCCAGCAGCCAAGATTACGGCTCCTCATGGGTCACTGAAGCTTTCTTT. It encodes CASSQDYGSSWVTEAFF.

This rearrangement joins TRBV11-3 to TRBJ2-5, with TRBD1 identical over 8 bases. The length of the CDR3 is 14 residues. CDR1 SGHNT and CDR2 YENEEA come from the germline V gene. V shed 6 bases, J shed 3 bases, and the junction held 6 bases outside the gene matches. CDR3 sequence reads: CASRRWDRKETQYF. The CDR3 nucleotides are TGTGCCAGCAGGAGATGGGACAGGAAAGAGACCCAGTACTTC.

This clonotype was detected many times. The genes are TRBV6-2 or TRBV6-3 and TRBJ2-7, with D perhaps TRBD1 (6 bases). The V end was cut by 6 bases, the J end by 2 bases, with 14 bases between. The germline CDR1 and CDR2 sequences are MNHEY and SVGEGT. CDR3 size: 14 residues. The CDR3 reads CASRQQGFPYEQYF. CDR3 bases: TGTGCCAGCAGACAACAGGGATTCCCCTACGAGCAGTACTTC.